Each of the 12 T cell receptor beta chains below was sequenced from the same sample in a study of chemoradiotherapy in HPV16-positive cancers. Clones were sequenced by immunoSEQ multiplex PCR, and TCRdb holds only the in-frame ones, with some missing. The data hold some 6,900 clones, with 80% to 95% observed a single time. Material: blood, obtained from a patient who underwent chemoradiotherapy. These receptor sequences come from a human donor with HPV-associated anogenital cancer.

This clone was counted a single time. The rearrangement links TRBV9 to TRBJ2-7; 12 bases are shared with TRBD2. There are 15 residues in the CDR3. Germline V CDR1 and CDR2: SGDLS, YYNGEE. J was trimmed by 3 bases and V by 8 bases; bases with no gene match: 9. The CDR3 sequence is CARGGLAGISYEQYF. CDR3 sequence (DNA): TGTGCCAGGGGGGGACTAGCGGGTATTAGCTACGAGCAGTACTTC. The variable domain in full, completed from reference TRBV9 and TRBJ2-7, reads DSGVTQTPKHLITATGQRVTLRCSPRSGDLSVYWYQQSLDQGLQFLIQYYNGEERAKGNILERFSAQQFPDLHSELNLSSLELGDSALYFCARGGLAGISYEQYFGPGTRLTVT.

The J gene is TRBJ2-7, the V gene TRBV19; TRBD1 might be the D (5 bases). The V gene's germline CDR1 is LNHDA and CDR2 SQIVND (reference sequence). The V end lost 6 bases, the J end lost 2 bases, and 11 bases lay between the germline ends. There are 13 residues in the CDR3. The CDR3 loop reads CASSPGNAYEQYF. CDR3 sequence (DNA): TGTGCCAGTAGCCCAGGGAACGCCTACGAGCAGTACTTC.

The V and J genes are TRBV19 and TRBJ1-5; D unresolved. Trimming took 4 bases from V and 3 from J, leaving 10 bases between them. The germline V gene encodes CDR1 LNHDA and CDR2 SQIVND (reference sequence). The CDR3 consists of 14 residues. The chain's CDR3 is CASSSGVYNQPQHF. The CDR3 coding sequence is TGTGCCAGTAGTAGTGGAGTTTACAATCAGCCCCAGCATTTT.

The chain joins TRBV7-2 to TRBJ1-1; D gene uncertain. Trimming removed 5 bases from V and 7 bases from J, with 17 bases in between. CDR3 length: 14 residues. The V gene's germline CDR1 is SGHTA and CDR2 FQGNSA. The CDR3: CASSPPERVGEAFF. CDR3 DNA sequence: TGTGCCAGCAGCCCCCCGGAGAGGGTTGGTGAAGCTTTCTTT. Combining the CDR3 with reference TRBV7-2 and TRBJ1-1 gives the whole variable domain GAGVSQSPSNKVTEKGKDVELRCDPISGHTALYWYRQSLGQGLEFLIYFQGNSAPDKSGLPSDRFSAERTGGSVSTLTIQRTQQEDSAVYLCASSPPERVGEAFFGQGTRLTVV.

The rearrangement uses TRBV7-9 and TRBJ2-7; no clear D. Looked up from germline, CDR1 is SEHNR and CDR2 is FQNEAQ (reference sequence). V was shortened by 5 bases and J by 3 bases, with 5 bases between the two germline ends. The CDR3 spans 11 residues. This CDR3 reads CASSTVYEQYF. The CDR3 bases are TGTGCCAGCAGCACGGTCTACGAGCAGTACTTC.

V usage is TRBV7-6 and J usage is TRBJ1-2, with TRBD1 identical over 7 bases. CDR3 size: 17 residues. Trimming removed 4 bases from V and 5 bases from J; junction bases left unmatched: 16. CDR1 SGHVS and CDR2 FNYEAQ come from the germline V gene. The CDR3 sequence is CASSSGQIASQGYGYTF. CDR3 DNA: TGTGCCAGCAGCTCGGGACAGATCGCTTCCCAGGGGTATGGCTACACCTTC.

CDR3 region: CASSLMQANNYGYTF. CDR3 sequence (DNA): TGTGCCAGCAGCTTGATGCAGGCAAATAACTATGGCTACACCTTC. This chain links TRBV5-6 with TRBJ1-2; D ambiguous. The CDR3 sequence is 15 residues long. V was pared by 1 base and J by 1 base, with 11 bases between. The germline V gene encodes CDR1 SGHDT and CDR2 YYEEEE.

The chain couples TRBV18 to TRBJ2-7; D tentatively reads TRBD1 or TRBD2 (5 bases each). Germline values: CDR1 KGHSH, CDR2 LQKENI. This CDR3 has 15 amino acids. V was cut by 6 bases and J by 4 bases, with 19 bases left in between. The CDR3 spells CASSRGAGSRYEQYF. CDR3 nucleotides: TGTGCCAGCTCCCGGGGTGCAGGGTCGAGGTACGAGCAGTACTTC.

This clone was recorded once. The chain joins TRBV2 to TRBJ1-1; a weak D match, TRBD1 (5 bases). The germline V and J ends were trimmed by 7 bases and 3 bases, with 15 bases remaining between them. The CDR3 length is 14 residues. Germline lookup yields CDR1 SNHLY and CDR2 FYNNEI. Here the CDR3 reads CASTLDLGDTEAFF. In nucleotides, the CDR3 is TGTGCCAGCACTCTCGACCTGGGGGACACTGAAGCTTTCTTT.

This clone is a singleton in its sample. The J gene is TRBJ2-1, the V gene TRBV6-1; weak D call: TRBD2 (6 bases). Germline V CDR1 and CDR2: MNHNS, SASEGT. This CDR3 spans 15 amino acids. V was shortened by 7 bases and J by 0 bases, with 13 bases between the two germline ends. The DNA for the CDR3 is TGTGCCAGCACGGCGGGATACAACTCCTACAATGAGCAGTTCTTC. Its translation is CASTAGYNSYNEQFF.

The chain combines TRBV7-9 with TRBJ1-1; D is ambiguous. CDR3 size: 14 residues. The V end lost 1 base, the J end lost 2 bases, and 8 bases lay between the germline ends. CDR1 is SEHNR, CDR2 FQNEAQ, per germline (reference sequence). The chain's CDR3 is CASSLGYRNTEAFF. CDR3 in DNA: TGTGCCAGCAGCTTAGGGTATAGAAACACTGAAGCTTTCTTT.

CDR3 sequence reads: CASIQTGSNQPQHF. In DNA form, the CDR3 reads TGTGCCAGTATTCAGACAGGTAGCAATCAGCCCCAGCATTTT. The chain recombines TRBV19 with TRBJ1-5; weak D call: TRBD1 (6 bases). V lost 7 bases, J lost 0 bases, and 10 bases lay in between. This CDR3 is built from 14 residues. The germline gives CDR1 LNHDA, CDR2 SQIVND (reference sequence).